The TCR beta chain described here comes from a study of T cells in localized non-small cell lung cancer. Findings and caveats of the study: The study sequenced only one region of the tumor. As a result, intratumor heterogeneity could not be excluded and remains possible. In adjacent lung appeared a median around 62 of the top 100 tumor clones.

In this sample, this clone turned up once. Antigen: not known. This CDR3 has 14 residues. V dropped 3 bases and J dropped 4 bases, with 11 bases sitting between them. From germline, CDR1 is ENHRY and CDR2 SYGVKD. Using immunoSEQ multiplex PCR, the repertoire was profiled, and TCRdb retains in-frame clones only, with some absent. The table has roughly 70,000 clones, about 90% seen once. The genes are TRBV10-3 and TRBJ2-3, with a weak D call TRBD1 (5 bases). The sample consisted of peripheral blood, taken before any cancer treatment. The receptor's source is a male donor older than 55 with stage III squamous cell lung carcinoma. CDR3 in DNA: TGTGCCATCAGTGATGTCAGGGCCCCAGATACGCAGTATTTT. As protein: CAISDVRAPDTQYF.